The T cell receptor beta chain described here comes from a study of blood T cell repertoires in COVID-19. Background on the study: Sites across the United States, Italy and Spain contributed samples from acute and convalescent COVID-19. T cells, B-cell-depleted T cells, or PBMCs supplied cDNA or gDNA.

This clone was seen once. In the authors' workflow: Nucleated cell number was recorded as an estimate derived from reference gene primer amplification. Only in-frame clones appear in the TCRdb table, and some are missing; sequencing was by immunoSEQ multiplex PCR. The V and J calls and the clone size are those of that table, but D and trimming were determined from the DNA. The sample contains about 160,000 clones, 80% to 90% of which appear only once. CDR1 and CDR2 from the germline V gene are MNHEY and SVGAGI. The V segment lost 10 bases and the J segment 10 bases; nucleotides outside the gene matches: 12. This CDR3 is built from 12 residues.

This sequence joins TRBV6-5 and TRBJ1-1, with 7 bases that match TRBD1. This TCR came from a woman between 70 and 85 years old with COVID-19, enrolled during active disease. Material: peripheral blood. This CDR3 is CATQRIDRVAFF. CDR3 DNA sequence: TGTGCCACCCAGAGAATCGACAGGGTAGCTTTCTTT.